The clone carrying this T cell receptor (beta chain) was seen many times. Its antigen is still unknown. Per the germline V gene, CDR1 is LNHNV and CDR2 is YYDKDF (reference sequence). The V end lost 0 bases, the J end lost 6 bases, and 17 bases lay between the germline ends. The CDR3 is made up of 17 amino acids. The sample is drawn from a study of CD8 T cells in ankylosing spondylitis. Study observations and caveats: For ankylosing spondylitis blood, a TCR beta motif of roughly 8 highly homologous variants appeared characteristic.

Quantitative 5'-RACE with molecular barcodes was used to make the TCR beta libraries. TCRdb re-derived calls from the 5' RACE reads in MiXCR, one entry per CDR3 protein. This table has about 210,000 distinct CDR3 sequences, approximately 7.4% appearing once. Source material: blood, either unsorted or a sorted T cell fraction (not recorded which). This clonotype was obtained from a male donor with ankylosing spondylitis. The chain links TRBV15 to TRBJ2-2; the D gene is possibly TRBD1 (6 bases). CDR3 sequence (DNA): TGTGCCACCAGCAGAGATCCCCTGGGGGCGCATTCCGGGGAGCTGTTTTTT. It specifies CATSRDPLGAHSGELFF.